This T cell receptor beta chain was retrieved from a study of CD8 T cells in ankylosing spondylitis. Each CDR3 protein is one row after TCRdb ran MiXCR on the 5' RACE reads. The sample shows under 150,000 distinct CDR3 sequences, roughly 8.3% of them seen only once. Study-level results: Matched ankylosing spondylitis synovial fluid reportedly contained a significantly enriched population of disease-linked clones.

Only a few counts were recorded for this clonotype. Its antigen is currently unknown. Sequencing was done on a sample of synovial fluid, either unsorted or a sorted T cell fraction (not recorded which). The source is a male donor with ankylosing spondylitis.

The CDR3 loop reads CASSLTGQGNRAQHF. The CDR3 DNA is TGTGCCAGCAGTTTAACCGGGCAGGGTAATAGGGCCCAGCATTTT. This chain connects TRBV28 to TRBJ1-5; a weak D match, TRBD1 (5 bases). The CDR3 runs 15 residues. Germline V lookup: CDR1 MDHEN, CDR2 SYDVKM. The V end lost 2 bases, the J end lost 11 bases, and 19 bases lay between the germline ends.